This T cell receptor beta chain was found in a study of OX40 agonist ivuxolimab in advanced cancers. Background on the study: Clinicians treated patients with ivuxolimab, an agonistic anti-OX40 (CD134) antibody.

This clone was seen a few times. Antigen: not known. V shed 2 bases and J shed 0 bases, with 4 bases lying between them. Germline V gives CDR1 WNHNN, CDR2 SYGVQD (reference sequence). This CDR3 region has 14 residues. The assay was immunoSEQ multiplex PCR, and TCRdb's table has in-frame clones only and misses some. This sample yields fewer than 55,000 clones, of which approximately 80% are seen a single time; about 0.69% belongs to the top ten. Study-level results: In general, CD8+ T cells held more expanded clones than CD4+ did, on average. The authors did not determine the antigen specificity of the expanded peripheral T cells.

The origin of this receptor is an adult with an advanced solid tumor such as melanoma, head and neck, liver or kidney cancer. This material consisted of CD4+ or CD8+ T cells sorted from blood, taken in a trial of the OX40 agonist ivuxolimab. The chain uses TRBV10-1 and TRBJ2-2; D is uncertain. The CDR3 bases are TGCGCCAGCAGTGAGAACACGAACACCGGGGAGCTGTTTTTT. Translating it yields CASSENTNTGELFF.